Listed below are T cell receptor beta chains from one sample, sequenced in a study of T cell responses to AZD1222 COVID-19 vaccine. Assay: immunoSEQ multiplex PCR; the TCRdb copy retains only in-frame clones and omits some. The data hold roughly 100,000 clones, with more than 85% observed a single time. The input for sequencing was peripheral blood, taken on day 0 of AZD1222 vaccination. The receptors derive from an adult in good health. Both conserved end residues are part of each CDR3.

v_call: TRBV30; j_call: TRBJ2-4; cdr3_aa: CARAAGHIQYF
v_call: TRBV10-1; j_call: TRBJ1-5; cdr3_aa: CASRLRVSNQPQHF
v_call: TRBV6-5; j_call: TRBJ2-7; cdr3_aa: CASSYAPDAGSYEQYF
v_call: TRBV7-3; j_call: TRBJ2-3; cdr3_aa: CASSLTGGYTDTQYF
v_call: TRBV7-2; j_call: TRBJ2-1; cdr3_aa: CASSPDRVGEQFF
v_call: TRBV7-9; j_call: TRBJ1-1; cdr3_aa: CASSLVRKNTEAFF
v_call: TRBV7-2; j_call: TRBJ2-3; cdr3_aa: CASSYLGPTDTQYF
v_call: TRBV5-8; j_call: TRBJ2-7; cdr3_aa: CASSTGQNYEQYF
v_call: TRBV13; j_call: TRBJ2-1; cdr3_aa: CASSLWPSIAGASYNEQFF
v_call: TRBV5-1; j_call: TRBJ1-3; cdr3_aa: CASSQGGQATGNTIYF
v_call: TRBV12-3/TRBV12-4; j_call: TRBJ1-2; cdr3_aa: CASSRQPLYGYTF